This T cell receptor beta chain was documented in a study of cytomegalovirus exposure and HLA in healthy donors. Germline trimming cut 4 bases from V and 2 bases from J; bases unmatched to any gene: 14. Germline loops: CDR1 SGHTA, CDR2 FQGNSA. The length of the CDR3 is 17 residues. Primers included in the PCR were 60 Vbeta and 13 Jbeta primers. Method: immunoSEQ multiplex PCR; TCRdb's copy keeps in-frame clones and lacks some. This sample carries 70,000 or so clones, with 4% to 6% going to the ten biggest clones. The chain has TRBV7-2 and TRBJ2-7; 7 positions match TRBD1. The clonotype was recovered from a man aged 35 to 55 in good health and CMV-seronegative. The sample was PBMCs. This CDR3 reads CASSSPGQPLSTYEQYF. The CDR3 DNA follows: TGTGCCAGCAGCTCCCCGGGACAGCCCCTATCTACCTACGAGCAGTACTTC.